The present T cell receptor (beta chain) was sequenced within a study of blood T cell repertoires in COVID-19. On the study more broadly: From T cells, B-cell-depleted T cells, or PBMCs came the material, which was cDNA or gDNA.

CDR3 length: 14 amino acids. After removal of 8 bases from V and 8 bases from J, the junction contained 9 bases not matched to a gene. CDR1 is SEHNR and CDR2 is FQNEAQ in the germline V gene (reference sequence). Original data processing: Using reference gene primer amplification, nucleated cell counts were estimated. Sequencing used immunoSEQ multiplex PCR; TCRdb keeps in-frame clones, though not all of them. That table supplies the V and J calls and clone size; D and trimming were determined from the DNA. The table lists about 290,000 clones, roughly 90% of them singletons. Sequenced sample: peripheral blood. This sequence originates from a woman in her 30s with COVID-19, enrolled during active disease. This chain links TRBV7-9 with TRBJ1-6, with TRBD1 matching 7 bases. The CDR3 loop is CASQTGYVDSPLHF. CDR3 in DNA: TGTGCCAGCCAGACAGGGTACGTGGATTCACCCCTCCACTTT.